This TCR beta chain derives from a study of CD8 T cells in ankylosing spondylitis. Findings and caveats of the study: Relatively scarce in peripheral blood, disease-linked clones were CD8+. Matched ankylosing spondylitis synovial fluid reportedly showed significant enrichment of disease-linked clones. Ankylosing spondylitis blood appeared to carry a characteristic TCR beta motif of fewer than 10 highly homologous variants.

TCRdb re-called the 5' RACE reads through MiXCR, storing one row per CDR3 protein. The table shows about 280,000 distinct CDR3 sequences, with around 18% occurring only once. This clonotype was observed many times. Its target is not known. The V gene lost 6 bases and the J gene lost 2 bases, with 19 bases spanning the gap. The CDR3 length is 17 residues. The chain combines TRBV12-3 or TRBV12-4 with TRBJ2-2; D perhaps matches TRBD2 (6 bases). The sample consisted of blood, either unsorted or a sorted T cell fraction (not recorded which). The sequence came from a male donor with ankylosing spondylitis or in good health (not recorded which). CDR3 nucleotide sequence: TGTGCCAGCAGATTGACTGCGGGACTGGCTAACACCGGGGAGCTGTTTTTT. Translation gives CASRLTAGLANTGELFF.